The present T cell receptor beta chain was sequenced within a study of blood T cell repertoires in COVID-19. In the study overall: Material from acute and convalescent COVID-19 was sourced from the United States, Italy and Spain. PBMCs, B-cell-depleted T cells, or T cells provided the cDNA or gDNA that made up the material.

Original processing methods: The assay estimated nucleated cells by amplifying reference gene primers. Sequencing was performed with immunoSEQ multiplex PCR; in TCRdb, only in-frame clones are kept and a portion is missing. D and trimming come from the DNA, and the V and J calls and clone size come from that table. The table shows just over 300,000 clones, with roughly 89% occurring only once. Followed over time, Seattle patients had been enrolled while infection was active. CDR1 and CDR2 from the germline V gene are SGHKS and YYEKEE (reference sequence). Trimming removed 4 bases at V and 4 bases at J, with 17 bases between. This CDR3 region has 15 residues.

J is TRBJ1-2 and V is TRBV5-5; D is uncertain. This clonotype originated in a woman aged 25 to 39 with COVID-19, enrolled during active disease. Material for sequencing was peripheral blood. The CDR3 here is CASSRAPGIGYGYTF. In DNA form, the CDR3 reads TGTGCCAGCAGCCGCGCTCCGGGTATAGGCTATGGCTACACCTTC. Full variable domain (remainder filled in from reference TRBV5-5 and TRBJ1-2): DAGVTQSPTHLIKTRGQQVTLRCSPISGHKSVSWYQQVLGQGPQFIFQYYEKEERGRGNFPDRFSARQFPNYSSELNVNALLLGDSALYLCASSRAPGIGYGYTFGSGTRLTVV.